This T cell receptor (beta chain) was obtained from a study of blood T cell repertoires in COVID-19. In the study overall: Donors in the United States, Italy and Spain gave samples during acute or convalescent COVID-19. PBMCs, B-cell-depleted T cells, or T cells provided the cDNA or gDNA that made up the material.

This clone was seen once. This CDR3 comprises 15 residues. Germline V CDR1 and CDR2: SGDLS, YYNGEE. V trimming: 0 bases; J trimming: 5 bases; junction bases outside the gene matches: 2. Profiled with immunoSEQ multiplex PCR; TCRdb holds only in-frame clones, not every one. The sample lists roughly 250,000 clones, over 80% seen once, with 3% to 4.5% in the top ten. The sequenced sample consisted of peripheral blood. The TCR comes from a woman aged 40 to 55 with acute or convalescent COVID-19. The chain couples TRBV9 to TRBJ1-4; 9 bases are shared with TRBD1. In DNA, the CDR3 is TGTGCCAGCAGCGTAGGTGGGACAGGGAATGAAAAACTGTTTTTT. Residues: CASSVGGTGNEKLFF.